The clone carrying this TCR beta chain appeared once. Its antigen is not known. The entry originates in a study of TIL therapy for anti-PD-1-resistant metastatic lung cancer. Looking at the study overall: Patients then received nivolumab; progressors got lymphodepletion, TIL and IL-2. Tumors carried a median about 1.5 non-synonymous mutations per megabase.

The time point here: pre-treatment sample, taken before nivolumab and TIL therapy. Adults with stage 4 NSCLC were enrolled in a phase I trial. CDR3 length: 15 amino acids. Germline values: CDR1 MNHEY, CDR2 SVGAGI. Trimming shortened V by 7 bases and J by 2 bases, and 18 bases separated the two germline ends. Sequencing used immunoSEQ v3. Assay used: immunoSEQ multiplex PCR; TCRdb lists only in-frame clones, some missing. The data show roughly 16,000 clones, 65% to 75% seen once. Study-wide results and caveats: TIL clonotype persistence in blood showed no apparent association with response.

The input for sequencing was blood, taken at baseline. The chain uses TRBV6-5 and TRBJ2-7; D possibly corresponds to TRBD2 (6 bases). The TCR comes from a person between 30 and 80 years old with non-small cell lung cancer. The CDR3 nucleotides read TGTGCCAGCAAGGGCTGGTCGGAGGGGCCCTACGAGCAGTACTTC. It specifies CASKGWSEGPYEQYF.